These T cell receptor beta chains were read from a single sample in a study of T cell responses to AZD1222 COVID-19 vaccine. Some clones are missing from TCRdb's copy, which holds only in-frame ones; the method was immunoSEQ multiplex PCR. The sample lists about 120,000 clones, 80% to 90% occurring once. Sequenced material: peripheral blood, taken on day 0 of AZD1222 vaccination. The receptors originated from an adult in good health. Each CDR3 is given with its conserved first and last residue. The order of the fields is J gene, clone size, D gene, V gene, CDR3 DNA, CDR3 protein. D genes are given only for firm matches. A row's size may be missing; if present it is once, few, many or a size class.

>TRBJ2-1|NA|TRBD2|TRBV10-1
TGCGCCAGCAGTGAATTCTCTAGCGGCCGTGGCAATGAGCAGTTCTTC
CASSEFSSGRGNEQFF
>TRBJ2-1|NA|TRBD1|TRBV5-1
TGCGCCAGCAAGAAACAGGGGGCGGTCGATGGGCAGTTCTTC
CASKKQGAVDGQFF
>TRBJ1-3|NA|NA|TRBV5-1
TGCGCCAGCAGCTTGGAGGGGTACTCTGGAAACACCATATATTTT
CASSLEGYSGNTIYF
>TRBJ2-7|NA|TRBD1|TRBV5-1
TGCGCCAGCAGCATAGGATCGACAGGGCTCGAGCAGTACTTC
CASSIGSTGLEQYF
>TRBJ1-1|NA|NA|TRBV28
TGTGCCAGCAGTCTGAACATAATTTCGGCTTTCTTT
CASSLNIISAFF
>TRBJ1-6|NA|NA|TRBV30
TGTGCCTGGAGTGCCGGGACCGCCTATTCTAATTCACCCCTCCACTTT
CAWSAGTAYSNSPLHF
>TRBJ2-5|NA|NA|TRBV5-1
TGCGCCAGCAGCTCCGGCCAGGAGACCCAGTACTTC
CASSSGQETQYF
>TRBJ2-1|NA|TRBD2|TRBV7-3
TGTGCCAGCAGCCCGCTGGTAGCGGGACCCAATGAGCAGTTCTTC
CASSPLVAGPNEQFF
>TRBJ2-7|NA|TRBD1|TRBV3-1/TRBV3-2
TGTGCCAGCAGCCGTACAGGGGGGAGCTCCTACGAGCAGTACTTC
CASSRTGGSSYEQYF
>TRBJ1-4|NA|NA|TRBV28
TGTGCCAGCACTACTGACAGAGGACGTGAAAAACTGTTTTTT
CASTTDRGREKLFF
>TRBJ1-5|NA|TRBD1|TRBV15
TGTGCCACCAGCAACGGACAGGGGAATCAGCCCCAGCATTTT
CATSNGQGNQPQHF
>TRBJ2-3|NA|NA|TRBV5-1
TGCGCCAGCAGCTTGGGCTCCGGATACACAGATACGCAGTATTTT
CASSLGSGYTDTQYF
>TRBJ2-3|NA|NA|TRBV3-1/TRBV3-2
TGTGCCAGCAGACTAGGAGCAGATACGCAGTATTTT
CASRLGADTQYF
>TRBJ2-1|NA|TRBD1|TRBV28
TGTGCCAGCAGTTCTCCCGGGACAGGAGTCAATGAGCAGTTCTTC
CASSSPGTGVNEQFF
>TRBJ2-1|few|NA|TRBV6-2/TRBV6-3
TGTGCCAGCAGTTTTATGGCGGGGCTTGATGAGCAGTTCTTC
CASSFMAGLDEQFF
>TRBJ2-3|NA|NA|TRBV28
TGTGCGATCCGGGGAAGCACAGATACGCAGTATTTT
CAIRGSTDTQYF
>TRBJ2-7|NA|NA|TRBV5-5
TGTGCCAGCAGCTGGCGGGACAGTAGTTACGAGCAGTACTTC
CASSWRDSSYEQYF
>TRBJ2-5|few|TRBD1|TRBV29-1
TGCAGCGTGCCGTGGGGACAGGGTCTGGAGACCCAGTACTTC
CSVPWGQGLETQYF
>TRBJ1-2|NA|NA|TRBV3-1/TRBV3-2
TGTGCCAGCAGCCAAGGACAGGATGCTGGCTACACCTTC
CASSQGQDAGYTF
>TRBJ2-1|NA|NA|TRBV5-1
TGCGCCAGCAGCTCCGCCTCAGGAAGCTCCTACAATGAGCAGTTCTTC
CASSSASGSSYNEQFF
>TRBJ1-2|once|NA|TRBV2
TGTGCCAGCAGTGAAGGGCGGGGAAACTATGGCTACACCTTC
CASSEGRGNYGYTF
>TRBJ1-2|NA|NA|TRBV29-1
TGCAGCGTCGCCAACAGGCACTATGGCTACACCTTC
CSVANRHYGYTF
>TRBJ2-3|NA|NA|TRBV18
TGTGCCAGCTCAATTAGCACAGATACGCAGTATTTT
CASSISTDTQYF
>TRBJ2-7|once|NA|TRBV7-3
TGTGCCAGCAGCTTAACTCTAAGACAGGCGGGCTACGAGCAGTACTTC
CASSLTLRQAGYEQYF
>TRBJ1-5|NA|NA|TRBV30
TGTGCCTGGAGTGTGCGTGATGTTCAGCCCCAGCATTTT
CAWSVRDVQPQHF
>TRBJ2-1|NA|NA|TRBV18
TGTGCCAGCTCACCCGGTACGATTTCCTACAATGAGCAGTTCTTC
CASSPGTISYNEQFF
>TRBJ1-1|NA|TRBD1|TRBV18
TGTGCCAGCTCACCACAGACAGGGGTCGCTGAAGCTTTCTTT
CASSPQTGVAEAFF
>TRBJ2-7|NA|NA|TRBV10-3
TGTGCCATCAGTGGCCTCCAGGGGGGCGAGCAGTACTTC
CAISGLQGGEQYF
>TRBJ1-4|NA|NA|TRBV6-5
TGTGCCAGCATAAACCGGGGGGTTGGTGAAAAACTGTTTTTT
CASINRGVGEKLFF
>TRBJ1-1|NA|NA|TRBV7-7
TGTGCTAGCAGCTCCGCCCTGAACACTGAAGCTTTCTTT
CASSSALNTEAFF
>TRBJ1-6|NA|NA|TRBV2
TGTGCCAGCAGTGGGGACCCTCCAAATAATTCACCCCTCCACTTT
CASSGDPPNNSPLHF
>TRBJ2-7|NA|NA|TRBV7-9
TGTGCCAGCAGCCTACTGGGCTACGAGCAGTACTTC
CASSLLGYEQYF
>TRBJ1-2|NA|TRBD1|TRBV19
TGTGCCAGTAGTAGACCCGGGACAGGGGGCGCCTTCTATGGCTACACCTTC
CASSRPGTGGAFYGYTF
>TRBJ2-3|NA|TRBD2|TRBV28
TGTGCCAGCAGTTCTAGCGGGAGAACAGATACGCAGTATTTT
CASSSSGRTDTQYF
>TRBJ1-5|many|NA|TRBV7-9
TGTGCCAGCAGCTTAGTGAGCAATCAGCCCCAGCATTTT
CASSLVSNQPQHF
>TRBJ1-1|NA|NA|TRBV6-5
NA
CASILGGYTEAFF
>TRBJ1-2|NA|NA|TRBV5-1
TGCGCCAGCAGCACCCCTCTAGGACCCGGCTACACCTTC
CASSTPLGPGYTF
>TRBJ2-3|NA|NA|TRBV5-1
TGCGCCAGCAGCTCGAAGGGGCCGTATATCGATACGCAGTATTTT
CASSSKGPYIDTQYF
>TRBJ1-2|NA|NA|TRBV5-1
TGCGCCAGCAGCGTGGACCCCGGGGCTAACTATGGCTACACCTTC
CASSVDPGANYGYTF
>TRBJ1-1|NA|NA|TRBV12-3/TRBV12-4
TGTGCCAGCAGCCATACCCAGAACACTGAAGCTTTCTTT
CASSHTQNTEAFF
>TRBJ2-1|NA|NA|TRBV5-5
TGTGCCAGCAGCCTCAGGACGGGGAACTCCTACAATGAGCAGTTCTTC
CASSLRTGNSYNEQFF
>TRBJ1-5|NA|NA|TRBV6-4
TGTGCCAGCAGTGACTCTGGCAGGGATAGCAATCAGCCCCAGCATTTT
CASSDSGRDSNQPQHF